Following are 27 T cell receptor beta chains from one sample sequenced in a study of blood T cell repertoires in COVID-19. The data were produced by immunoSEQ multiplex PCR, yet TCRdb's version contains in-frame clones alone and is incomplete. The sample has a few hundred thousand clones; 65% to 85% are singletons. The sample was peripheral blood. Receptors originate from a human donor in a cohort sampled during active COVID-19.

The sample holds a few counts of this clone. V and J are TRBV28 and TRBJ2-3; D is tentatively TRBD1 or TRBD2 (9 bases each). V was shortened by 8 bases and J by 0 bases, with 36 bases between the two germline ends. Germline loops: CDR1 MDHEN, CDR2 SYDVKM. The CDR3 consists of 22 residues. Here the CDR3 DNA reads TGTGCCAGCCAGCAGGGGACAGGGTTCGGACTACTAGCGGGCGAAAGCACAGATACGCAGTATTTT. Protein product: CASQQGTGFGLLAGESTDTQYF.

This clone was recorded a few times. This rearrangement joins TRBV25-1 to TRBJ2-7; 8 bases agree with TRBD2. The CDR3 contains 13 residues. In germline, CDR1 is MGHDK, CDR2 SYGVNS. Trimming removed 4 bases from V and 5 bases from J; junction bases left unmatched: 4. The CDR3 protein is CASSGTSRHEQYF. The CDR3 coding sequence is TGTGCCAGCAGTGGGACTAGCAGGCACGAGCAGTACTTC.

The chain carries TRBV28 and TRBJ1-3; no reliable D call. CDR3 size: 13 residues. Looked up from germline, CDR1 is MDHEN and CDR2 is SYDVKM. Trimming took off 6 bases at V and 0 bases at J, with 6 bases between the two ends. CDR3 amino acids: CASRLYSGNTIYF. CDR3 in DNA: TGTGCCAGCAGACTCTACTCTGGAAACACCATATATTTT.

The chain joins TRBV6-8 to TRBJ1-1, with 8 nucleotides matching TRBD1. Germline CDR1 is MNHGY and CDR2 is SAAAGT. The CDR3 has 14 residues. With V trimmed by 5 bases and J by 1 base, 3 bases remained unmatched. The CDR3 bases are TGTGCCAGCAGTAGGACAGGGAGGAACACTGAAGCTTTCTTT. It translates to CASSRTGRNTEAFF.

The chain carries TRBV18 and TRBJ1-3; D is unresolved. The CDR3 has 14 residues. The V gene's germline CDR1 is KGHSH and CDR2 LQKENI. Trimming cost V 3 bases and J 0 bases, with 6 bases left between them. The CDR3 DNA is TGTGCCAGCTCACCGCCAGTCTCTGGAAACACCATATATTTT. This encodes CASSPPVSGNTIYF.

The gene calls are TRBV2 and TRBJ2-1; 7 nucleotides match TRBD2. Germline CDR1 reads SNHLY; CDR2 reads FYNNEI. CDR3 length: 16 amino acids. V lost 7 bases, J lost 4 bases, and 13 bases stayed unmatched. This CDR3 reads CASIVLGEGRYNEQFF. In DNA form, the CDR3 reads TGTGCCAGCATCGTTTTAGGGGAGGGCCGGTACAATGAGCAGTTCTTC.

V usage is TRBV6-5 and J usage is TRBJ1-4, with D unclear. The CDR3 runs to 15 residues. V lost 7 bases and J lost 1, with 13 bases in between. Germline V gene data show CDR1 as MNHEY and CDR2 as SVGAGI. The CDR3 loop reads CASTAREGTNEKLFF. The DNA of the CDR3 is TGTGCCAGCACGGCGAGAGAGGGAACTAATGAAAAACTGTTTTTT.

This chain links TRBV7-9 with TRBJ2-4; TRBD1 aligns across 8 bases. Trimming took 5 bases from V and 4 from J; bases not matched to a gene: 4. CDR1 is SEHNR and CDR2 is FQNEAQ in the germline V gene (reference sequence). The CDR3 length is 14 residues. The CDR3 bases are TGTGCCAGCAGCATGACAGGGGATAAAAACATTCAGTACTTC. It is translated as CASSMTGDKNIQYF.

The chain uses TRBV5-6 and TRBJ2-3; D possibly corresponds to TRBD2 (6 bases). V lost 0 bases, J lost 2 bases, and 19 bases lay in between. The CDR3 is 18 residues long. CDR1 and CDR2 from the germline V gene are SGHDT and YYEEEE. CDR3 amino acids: CASSLGSSASLPTDTQYF. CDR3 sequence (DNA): TGTGCCAGCAGCTTGGGATCTAGCGCGTCCCTACCCACAGATACGCAGTATTTT.

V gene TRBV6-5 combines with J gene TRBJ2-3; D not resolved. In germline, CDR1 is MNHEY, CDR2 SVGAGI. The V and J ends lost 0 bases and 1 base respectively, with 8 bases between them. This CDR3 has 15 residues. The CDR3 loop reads CASSYSPWRTDTQYF. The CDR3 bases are TGTGCCAGCAGTTACTCTCCTTGGCGCACAGATACGCAGTATTTT.

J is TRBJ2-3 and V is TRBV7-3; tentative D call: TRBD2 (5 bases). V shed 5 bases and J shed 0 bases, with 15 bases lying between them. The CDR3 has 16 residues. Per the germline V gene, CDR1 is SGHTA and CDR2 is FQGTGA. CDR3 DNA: TGTGCCAGCAGCCCGGTCGGGATACCTAGCACAGATACGCAGTATTTT. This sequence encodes CASSPVGIPSTDTQYF. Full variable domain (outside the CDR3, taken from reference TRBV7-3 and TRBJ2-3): GAGVSQTPSNKVTEKGKYVELRCDPISGHTALYWYRQSLGQGPEFLIYFQGTGAADDSGLPNDRFFAVRPEGSVSTLKIQRTERGDSAVYLCASSPVGIPSTDTQYFGPGTRLTVL.

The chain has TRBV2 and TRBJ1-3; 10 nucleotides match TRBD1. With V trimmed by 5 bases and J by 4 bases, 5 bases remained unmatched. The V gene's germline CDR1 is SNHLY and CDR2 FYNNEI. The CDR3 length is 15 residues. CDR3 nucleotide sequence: TGTGCCAGCAGTCGCGACAGGGGGCAGGGAAACACCATATATTTT. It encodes CASSRDRGQGNTIYF.

This CDR3 reads CASSIRTGSNQPQHF. CDR3 DNA sequence: TGTGCCAGTAGTATTAGGACAGGCAGCAATCAGCCCCAGCATTTT. The genes are TRBV19 and TRBJ1-5, with 7 bases aligning to TRBD1. V lost 3 bases, J lost 1 base, and 3 bases stayed unmatched. The CDR3 runs 15 residues. Germline CDR1 reads LNHDA; CDR2 reads SQIVND (reference sequence).

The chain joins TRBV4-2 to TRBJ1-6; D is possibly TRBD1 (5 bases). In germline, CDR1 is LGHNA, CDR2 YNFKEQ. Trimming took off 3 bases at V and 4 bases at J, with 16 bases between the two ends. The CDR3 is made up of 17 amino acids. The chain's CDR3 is CASSQTTDVIYNSPLHF. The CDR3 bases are TGTGCCAGCAGCCAGACGACAGACGTGATTTATAATTCACCCCTCCACTTT.

The chain's CDR3 is CASSYPRVPNTEAFF. The CDR3, as DNA: TGTGCCAGCAGTTACCCGCGGGTTCCCAACACTGAAGCTTTCTTT. This rearrangement joins TRBV6-2 or TRBV6-3 to TRBJ1-1; D unresolved. This CDR3 has 15 amino acids. The germline V gene has CDR1 MNHEY and CDR2 SVGEGT. Trimming removed 2 bases from V and 2 bases from J, with 12 bases in between.

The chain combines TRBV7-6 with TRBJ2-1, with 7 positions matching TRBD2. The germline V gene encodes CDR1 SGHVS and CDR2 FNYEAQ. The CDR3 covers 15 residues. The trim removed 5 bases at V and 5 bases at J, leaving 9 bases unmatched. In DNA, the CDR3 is TGTGCCAGCAGCCCCGGGCCTAGCGGAAACAATGAGCAGTTCTTC. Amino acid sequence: CASSPGPSGNNEQFF. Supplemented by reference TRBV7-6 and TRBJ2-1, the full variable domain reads GAGVSQSPRYKVTKRGQDVALRCDPISGHVSLYWYRQALGQGPEFLTYFNYEAQQDKSGLPNDRFSAERPEGSISTLTIQRTEQRDSAMYRCASSPGPSGNNEQFFGPGTRLTVL.

In DNA form, the CDR3 reads TGTGCCAGCAGCCCTCTGGGGACAGGGTTTTATGGTGAGCAGTTCTTC. It yields the protein CASSPLGTGFYGEQFF. The J gene is TRBJ2-1, the V gene TRBV7-9; TRBD1 matches 9 bases. Germline CDR1 reads SEHNR; CDR2 reads FQNEAQ (reference sequence). The ends lost 5 bases at V and 9 bases at J; junction bases unmatched: 14. The CDR3 covers 16 residues.

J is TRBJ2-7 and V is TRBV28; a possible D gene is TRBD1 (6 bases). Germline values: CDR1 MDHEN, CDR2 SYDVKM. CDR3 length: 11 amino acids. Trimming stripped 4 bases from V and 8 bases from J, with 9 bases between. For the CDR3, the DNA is TGTGCCAGCAGTTCACAGGGTCAGCAGTACTTC. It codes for CASSSQGQQYF.

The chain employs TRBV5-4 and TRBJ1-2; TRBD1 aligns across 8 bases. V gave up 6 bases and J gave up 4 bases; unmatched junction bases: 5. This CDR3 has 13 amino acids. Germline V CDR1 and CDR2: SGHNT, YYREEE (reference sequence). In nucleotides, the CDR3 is TGTGCCAGCACTCAGGGGGCAGCCTATGGCTACACCTTC. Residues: CASTQGAAYGYTF.

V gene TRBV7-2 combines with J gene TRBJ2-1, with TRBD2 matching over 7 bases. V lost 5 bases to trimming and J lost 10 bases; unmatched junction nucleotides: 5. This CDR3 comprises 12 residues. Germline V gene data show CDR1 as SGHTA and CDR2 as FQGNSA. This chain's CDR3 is CASSTREYEQFF. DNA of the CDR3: TGTGCCAGCAGCACGCGGGAGTACGAGCAGTTCTTC.

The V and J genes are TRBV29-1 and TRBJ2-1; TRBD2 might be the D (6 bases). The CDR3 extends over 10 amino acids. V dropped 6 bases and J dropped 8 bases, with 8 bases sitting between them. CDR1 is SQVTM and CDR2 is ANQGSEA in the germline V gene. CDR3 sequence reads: CSVGGHEQFF. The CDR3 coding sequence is TGCAGCGTGGGGGGACATGAGCAGTTCTTC.

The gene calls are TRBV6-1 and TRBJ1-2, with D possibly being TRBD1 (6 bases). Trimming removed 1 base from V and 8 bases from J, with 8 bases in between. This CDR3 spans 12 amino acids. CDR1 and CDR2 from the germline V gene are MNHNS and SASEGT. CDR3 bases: TGTGCCAGCAGTGAAGTTACAGGGGGCTACACCTTC. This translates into CASSEVTGGYTF.

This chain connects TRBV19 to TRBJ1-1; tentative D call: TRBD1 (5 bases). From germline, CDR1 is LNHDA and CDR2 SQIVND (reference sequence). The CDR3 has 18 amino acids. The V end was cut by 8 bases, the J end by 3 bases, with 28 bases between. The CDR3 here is CASSDFLIRQREDTEAFF. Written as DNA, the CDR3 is TGTGCCAGTTCAGATTTCCTTATCAGACAGCGAGAGGACACTGAAGCTTTCTTT.

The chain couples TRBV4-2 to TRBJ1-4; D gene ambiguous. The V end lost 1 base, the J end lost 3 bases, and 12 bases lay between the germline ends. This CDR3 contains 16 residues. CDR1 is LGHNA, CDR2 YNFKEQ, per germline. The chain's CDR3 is CASSQVTGNPNEKLFF. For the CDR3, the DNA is TGTGCCAGCAGCCAAGTTACCGGGAACCCTAATGAAAAACTGTTTTTT.

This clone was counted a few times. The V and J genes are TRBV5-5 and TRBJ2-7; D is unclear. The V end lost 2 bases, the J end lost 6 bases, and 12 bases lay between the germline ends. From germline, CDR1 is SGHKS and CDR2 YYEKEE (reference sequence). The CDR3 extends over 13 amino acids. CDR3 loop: CASSFRSSPEQYF. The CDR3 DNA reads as TGTGCCAGCAGCTTCCGGAGTAGTCCCGAGCAGTACTTC.

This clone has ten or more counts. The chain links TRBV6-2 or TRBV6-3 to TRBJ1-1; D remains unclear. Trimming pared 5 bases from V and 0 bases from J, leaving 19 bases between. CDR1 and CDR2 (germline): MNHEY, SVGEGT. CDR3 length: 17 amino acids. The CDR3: CASSLDSYAYLNTEAFF. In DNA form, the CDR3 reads TGTGCCAGCAGTCTGGACTCCTACGCTTACCTGAACACTGAAGCTTTCTTT.

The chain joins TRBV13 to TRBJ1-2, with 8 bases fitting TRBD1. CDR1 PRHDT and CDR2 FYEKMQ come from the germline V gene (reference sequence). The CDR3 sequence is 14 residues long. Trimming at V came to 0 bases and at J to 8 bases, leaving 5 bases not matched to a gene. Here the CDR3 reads CASSLGDRGKGYTF. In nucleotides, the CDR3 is TGTGCCAGCAGCTTAGGAGACAGGGGAAAAGGCTACACCTTC.